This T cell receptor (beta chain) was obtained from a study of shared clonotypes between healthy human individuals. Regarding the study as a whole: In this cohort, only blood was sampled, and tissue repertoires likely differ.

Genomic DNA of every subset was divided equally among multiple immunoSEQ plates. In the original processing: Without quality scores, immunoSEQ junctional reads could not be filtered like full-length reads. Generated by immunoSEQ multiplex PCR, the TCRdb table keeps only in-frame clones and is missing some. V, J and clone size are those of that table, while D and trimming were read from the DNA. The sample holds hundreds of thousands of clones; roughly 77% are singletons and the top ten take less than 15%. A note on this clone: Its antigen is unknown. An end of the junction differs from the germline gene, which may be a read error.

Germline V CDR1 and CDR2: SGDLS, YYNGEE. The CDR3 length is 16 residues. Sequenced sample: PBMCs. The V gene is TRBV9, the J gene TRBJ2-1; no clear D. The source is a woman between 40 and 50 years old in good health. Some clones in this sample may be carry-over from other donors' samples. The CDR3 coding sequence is TGTGCCAGCGGCGTATCAGTAGTAACGAACTACAATGAGCAGTTCTTC. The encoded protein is CASGVSVVTNYNEQFF.